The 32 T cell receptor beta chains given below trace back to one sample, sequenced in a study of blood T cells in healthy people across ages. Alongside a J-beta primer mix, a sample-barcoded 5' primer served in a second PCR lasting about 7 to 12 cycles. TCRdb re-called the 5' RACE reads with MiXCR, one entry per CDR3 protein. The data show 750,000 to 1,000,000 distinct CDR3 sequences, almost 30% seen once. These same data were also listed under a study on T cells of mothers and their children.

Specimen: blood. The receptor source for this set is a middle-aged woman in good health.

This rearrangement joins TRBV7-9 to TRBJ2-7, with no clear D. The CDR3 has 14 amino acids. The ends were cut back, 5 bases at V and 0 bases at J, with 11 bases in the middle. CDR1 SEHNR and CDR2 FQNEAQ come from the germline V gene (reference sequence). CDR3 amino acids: CASSPHKSSYEQYF. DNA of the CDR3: TGTGCCAGCAGCCCTCACAAGAGCTCCTACGAGCAGTACTTC. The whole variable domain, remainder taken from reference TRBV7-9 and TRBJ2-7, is DTGVSQNPRHKITKRGQNVTFRCDPISEHNRLYWYRQTLGQGPEFLTYFQNEAQLEKSRLLSDRFSAERPKGSFSTLEIQRTEQGDSAMYLCASSPHKSSYEQYFGPGTRLTVT.

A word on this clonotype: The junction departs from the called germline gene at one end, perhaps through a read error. The CDR3 loop reads CASSLGETEIQYF. The CDR3 region has the DNA TGTGCCAGCAGCTTAGGGGAGACGGAGATCCAGTACTTC. The chain has TRBV11-3 and TRBJ2-5, with a weak D call TRBD2 (5 bases). The CDR3 is made up of 13 amino acids. Germline V gene lookup returns CDR1 SGHNT and CDR2 YENEEA.

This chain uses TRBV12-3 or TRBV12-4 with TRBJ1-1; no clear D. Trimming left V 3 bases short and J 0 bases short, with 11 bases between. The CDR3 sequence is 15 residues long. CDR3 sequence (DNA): TGTGCCAGCAGTTTTCGGAATAATCTGAACACTGAAGCTTTCTTT. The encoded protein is CASSFRNNLNTEAFF.

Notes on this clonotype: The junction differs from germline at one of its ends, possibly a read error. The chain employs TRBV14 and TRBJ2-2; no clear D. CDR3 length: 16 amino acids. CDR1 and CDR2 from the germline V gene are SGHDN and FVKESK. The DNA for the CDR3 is TGTGCCGGCAGCTCAGTCCGCACGGCGAACACCGGGGAGCTGTTTTTT. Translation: CAGSSVRTANTGELFF.

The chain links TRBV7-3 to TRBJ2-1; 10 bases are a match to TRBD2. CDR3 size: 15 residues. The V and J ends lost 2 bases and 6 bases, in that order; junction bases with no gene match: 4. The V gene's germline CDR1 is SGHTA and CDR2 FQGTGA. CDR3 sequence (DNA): TGTGCCAGCAGCTTAGAACTAGCGGGGTGCAATGAGCAGTTCTTC. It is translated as CASSLELAGCNEQFF.

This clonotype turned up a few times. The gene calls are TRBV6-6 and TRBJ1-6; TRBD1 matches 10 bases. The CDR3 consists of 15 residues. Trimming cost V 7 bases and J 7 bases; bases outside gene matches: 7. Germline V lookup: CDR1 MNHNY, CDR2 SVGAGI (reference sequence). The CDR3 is CASTPGQGLNSPLHF. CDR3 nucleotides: TGTGCCAGCACCCCGGGACAGGGGCTGAATTCACCCCTCCACTTT.

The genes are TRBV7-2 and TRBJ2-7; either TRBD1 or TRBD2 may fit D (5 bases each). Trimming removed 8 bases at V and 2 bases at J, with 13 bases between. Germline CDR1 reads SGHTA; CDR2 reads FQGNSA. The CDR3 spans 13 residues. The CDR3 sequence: CASGRDAPYEQYF. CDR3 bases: TGTGCCAGCGGCCGGGACGCACCCTACGAGCAGTACTTC.

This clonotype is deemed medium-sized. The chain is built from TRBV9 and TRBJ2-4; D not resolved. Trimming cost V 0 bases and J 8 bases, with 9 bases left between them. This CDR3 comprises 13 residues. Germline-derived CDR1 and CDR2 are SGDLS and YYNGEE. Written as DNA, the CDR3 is TGTGCCAGCAGCGTAGAAGCCTTCGACATTCAGTACTTC. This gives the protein CASSVEAFDIQYF.

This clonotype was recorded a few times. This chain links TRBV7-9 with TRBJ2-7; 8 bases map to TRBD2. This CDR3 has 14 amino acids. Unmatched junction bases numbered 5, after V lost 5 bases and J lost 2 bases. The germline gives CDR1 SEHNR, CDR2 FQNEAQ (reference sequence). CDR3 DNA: TGTGCCAGCAGCAAAGGCGGGGGGACCTACGAGCAGTACTTC. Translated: CASSKGGGTYEQYF.

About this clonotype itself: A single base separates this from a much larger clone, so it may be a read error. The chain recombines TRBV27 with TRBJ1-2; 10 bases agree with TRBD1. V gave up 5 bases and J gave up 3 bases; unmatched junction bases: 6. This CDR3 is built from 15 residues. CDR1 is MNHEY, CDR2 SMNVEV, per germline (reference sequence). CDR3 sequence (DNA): TGTGCCAGCAGTACCGGACAGGGGGGTGACTATGGCTACACCTTC. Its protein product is CASSTGQGGDYGYTF.

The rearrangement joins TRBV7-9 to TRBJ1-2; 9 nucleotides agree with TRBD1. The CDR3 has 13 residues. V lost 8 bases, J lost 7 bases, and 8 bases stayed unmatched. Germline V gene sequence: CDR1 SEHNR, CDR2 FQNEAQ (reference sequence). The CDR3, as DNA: TGTGCCAGCGGGGACAGGGCCCCGGGTGGCTACACCTTC. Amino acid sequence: CASGDRAPGGYTF.

The CDR3 region has the DNA TGCAGCGTGGACAAATATTATACAGGGATTCCGGATGGCTACACCTTC. Translation: CSVDKYYTGIPDGYTF. The chain couples TRBV29-1 to TRBJ1-2; the D gene is possibly TRBD1 (6 bases). The CDR3 has 16 residues. Germline V lookup: CDR1 SQVTM, CDR2 ANQGSEA. V dropped 6 bases and J dropped 6 bases, with 26 bases sitting between them.

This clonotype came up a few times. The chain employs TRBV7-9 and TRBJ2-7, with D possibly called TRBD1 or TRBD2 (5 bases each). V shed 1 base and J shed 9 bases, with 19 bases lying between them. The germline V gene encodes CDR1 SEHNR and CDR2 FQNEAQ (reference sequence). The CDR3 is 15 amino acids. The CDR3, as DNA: TGTGCCAGCAGCTTAGACTCCGGGACCACCCTCGGGCAGTACTTC. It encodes CASSLDSGTTLGQYF. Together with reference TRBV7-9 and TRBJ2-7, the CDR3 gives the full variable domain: DTGVSQNPRHKITKRGQNVTFRCDPISEHNRLYWYRQTLGQGPEFLTYFQNEAQLEKSRLLSDRFSAERPKGSFSTLEIQRTEQGDSAMYLCASSLDSGTTLGQYFGPGTRLTVT.

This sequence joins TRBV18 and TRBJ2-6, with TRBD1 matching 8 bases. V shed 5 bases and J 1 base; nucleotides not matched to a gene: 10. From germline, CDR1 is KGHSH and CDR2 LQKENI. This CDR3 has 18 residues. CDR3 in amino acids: CASSSFGQGVSGANVLTF. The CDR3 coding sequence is TGTGCCAGCTCATCCTTCGGACAGGGAGTATCTGGGGCCAACGTCCTGACTTTC.

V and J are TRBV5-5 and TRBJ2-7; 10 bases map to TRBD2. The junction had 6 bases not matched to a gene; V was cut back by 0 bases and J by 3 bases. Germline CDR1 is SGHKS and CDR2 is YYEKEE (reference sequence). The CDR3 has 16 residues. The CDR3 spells CASSLEVAGGLYEQYF. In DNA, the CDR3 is TGTGCCAGCAGCTTGGAAGTAGCGGGGGGTCTCTACGAGCAGTACTTC.

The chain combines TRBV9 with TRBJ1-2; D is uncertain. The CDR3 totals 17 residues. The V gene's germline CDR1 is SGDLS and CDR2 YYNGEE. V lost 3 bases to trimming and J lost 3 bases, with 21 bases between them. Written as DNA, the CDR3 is TGTGCCAGCAGCGCCGCCATGGGTCGAGGCCCGGACTATGGCTACACCTTC. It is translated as CASSAAMGRGPDYGYTF.

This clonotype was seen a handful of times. The CDR3 loop is CASRPPGGMVKTQYF. The CDR3 coding sequence is TGTGCCAGCAGACCTCCAGGGGGAATGGTTAAGACCCAGTACTTC. V usage is TRBV28 and J usage is TRBJ2-7; 7 nucleotides line up with TRBD1. Near its end, the DNA agrees better with TRBJ2-5, so the J call may be wrong. The CDR3 runs to 15 residues. Germline loops: CDR1 MDHEN, CDR2 SYDVKM.

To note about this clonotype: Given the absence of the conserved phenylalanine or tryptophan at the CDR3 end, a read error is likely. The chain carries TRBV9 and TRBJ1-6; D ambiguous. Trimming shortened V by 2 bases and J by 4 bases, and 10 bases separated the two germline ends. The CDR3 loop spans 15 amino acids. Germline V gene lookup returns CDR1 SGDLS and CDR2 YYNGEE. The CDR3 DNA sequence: TGTGCCAGCAGCGTGGAAGGGAGTTATAATTCACCCCTCCACGTT. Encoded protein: CASSVEGSYNSPLHV.

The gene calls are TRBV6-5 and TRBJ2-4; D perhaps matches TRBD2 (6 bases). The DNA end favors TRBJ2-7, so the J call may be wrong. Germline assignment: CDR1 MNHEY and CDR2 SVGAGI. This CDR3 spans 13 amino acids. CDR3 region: CASAREDRDEQYF. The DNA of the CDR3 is TGTGCCAGCGCCAGGGAGGATCGGGACGAGCAGTACTTC.

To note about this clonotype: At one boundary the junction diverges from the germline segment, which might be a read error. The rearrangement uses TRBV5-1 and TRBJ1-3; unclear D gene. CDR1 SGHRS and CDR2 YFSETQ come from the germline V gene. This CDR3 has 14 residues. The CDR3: CTSSPQQEGNTIYF. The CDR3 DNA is TGCACCAGCAGCCCTCAGCAGGAGGGAAACACCATATATTTT.

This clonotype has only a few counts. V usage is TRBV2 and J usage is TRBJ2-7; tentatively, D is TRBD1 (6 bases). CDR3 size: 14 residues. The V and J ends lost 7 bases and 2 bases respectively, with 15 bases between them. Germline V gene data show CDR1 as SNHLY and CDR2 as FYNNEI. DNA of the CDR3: TGTGCCAGCACCGAAGGCAGGGGCCCCTACGAGCAGTACTTC. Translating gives CASTEGRGPYEQYF.

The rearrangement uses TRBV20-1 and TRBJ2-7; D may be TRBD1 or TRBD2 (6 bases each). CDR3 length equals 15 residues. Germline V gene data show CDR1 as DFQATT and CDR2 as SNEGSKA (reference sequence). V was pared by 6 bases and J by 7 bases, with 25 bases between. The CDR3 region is CSALYPGGLYNEQYF. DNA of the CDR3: TGCAGTGCCCTCTATCCCGGGGGCCTTTACAATGAGCAGTACTTC.

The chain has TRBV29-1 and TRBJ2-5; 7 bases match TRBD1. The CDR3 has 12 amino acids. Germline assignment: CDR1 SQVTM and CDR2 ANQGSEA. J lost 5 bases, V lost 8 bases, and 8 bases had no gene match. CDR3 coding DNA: TGCAGCATCTGGTCCAGGGGGGAGACCCAGTACTTC. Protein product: CSIWSRGETQYF. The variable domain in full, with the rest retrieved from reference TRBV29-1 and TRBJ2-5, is SAVISQKPSRDICQRGTSLTIQCQVDSQVTMMFWYRQQPGQSLTLIATANQGSEATYESGFVIDKFPISRPNLTFSTLTVSNMSPEDSSIYLCSIWSRGETQYFGPGTRLLVL.

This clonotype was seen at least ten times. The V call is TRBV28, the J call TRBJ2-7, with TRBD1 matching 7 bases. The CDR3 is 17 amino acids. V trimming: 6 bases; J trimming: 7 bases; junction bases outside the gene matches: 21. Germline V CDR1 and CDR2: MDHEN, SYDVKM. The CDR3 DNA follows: TGTGCCAGCAGGTCAAAGGGGTTTAGGACAGGCGCCGGGGAGCAGTACTTC. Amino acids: CASRSKGFRTGAGEQYF.

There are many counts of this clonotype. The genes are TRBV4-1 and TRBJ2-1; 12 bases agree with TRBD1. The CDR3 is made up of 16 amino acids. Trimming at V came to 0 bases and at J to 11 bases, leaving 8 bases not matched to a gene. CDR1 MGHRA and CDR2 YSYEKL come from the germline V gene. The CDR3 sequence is CASSQEIGGTGGKQFF. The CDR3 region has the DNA TGCGCCAGCAGCCAAGAAATTGGAGGGACAGGGGGCAAGCAGTTCTTC.

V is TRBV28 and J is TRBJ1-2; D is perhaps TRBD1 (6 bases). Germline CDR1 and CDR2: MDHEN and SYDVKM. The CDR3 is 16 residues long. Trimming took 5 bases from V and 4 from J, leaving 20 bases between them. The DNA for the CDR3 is TGTGCCAGCAGTCTCCCCCGACAGGACGGGGGCTATGGCTACACCTTC. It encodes CASSLPRQDGGYGYTF.

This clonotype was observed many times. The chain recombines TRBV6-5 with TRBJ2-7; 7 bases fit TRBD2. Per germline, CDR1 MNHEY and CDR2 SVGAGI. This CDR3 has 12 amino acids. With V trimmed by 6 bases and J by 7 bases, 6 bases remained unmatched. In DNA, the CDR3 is TGTGCCAGCAGCCCGGGGGGTTGGGAGCAGTACTTC. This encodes CASSPGGWEQYF.

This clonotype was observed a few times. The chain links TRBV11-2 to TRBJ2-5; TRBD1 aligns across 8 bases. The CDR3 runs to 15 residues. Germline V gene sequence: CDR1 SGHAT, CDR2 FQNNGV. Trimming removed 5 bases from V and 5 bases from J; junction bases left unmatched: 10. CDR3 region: CASSTRQGSLETQYF. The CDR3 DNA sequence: TGTGCCAGCAGCACGCGACAGGGGAGTTTGGAGACCCAGTACTTC.

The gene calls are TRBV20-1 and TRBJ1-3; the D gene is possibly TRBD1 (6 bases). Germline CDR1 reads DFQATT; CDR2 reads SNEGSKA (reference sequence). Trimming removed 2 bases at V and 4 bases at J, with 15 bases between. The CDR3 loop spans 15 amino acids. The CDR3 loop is CSARNPGTQGNTIYF. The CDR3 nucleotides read TGCAGTGCTAGAAATCCGGGGACACAAGGAAACACCATATATTTT.

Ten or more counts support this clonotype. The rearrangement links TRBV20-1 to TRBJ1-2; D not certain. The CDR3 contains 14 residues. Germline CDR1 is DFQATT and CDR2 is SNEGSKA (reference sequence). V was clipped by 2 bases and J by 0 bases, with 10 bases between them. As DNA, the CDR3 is TGCAGTGCTAGACCCTCAGTTTCTAACTATGGCTACACCTTC. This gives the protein CSARPSVSNYGYTF.

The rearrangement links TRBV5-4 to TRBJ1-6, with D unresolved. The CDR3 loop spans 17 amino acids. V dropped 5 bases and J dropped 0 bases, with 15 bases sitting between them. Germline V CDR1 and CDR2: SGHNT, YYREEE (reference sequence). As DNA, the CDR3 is TGTGCCAGCAGAAAACGGAGCGAAAGCTCCTATAATTCACCCCTCCACTTT. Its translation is CASRKRSESSYNSPLHF.

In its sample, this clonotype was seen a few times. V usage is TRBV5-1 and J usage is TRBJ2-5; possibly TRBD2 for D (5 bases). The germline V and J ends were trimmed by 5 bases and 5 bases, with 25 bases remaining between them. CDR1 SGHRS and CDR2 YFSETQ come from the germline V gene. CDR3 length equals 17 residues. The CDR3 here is CASSQEVGAEVLETQYF. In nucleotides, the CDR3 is TGCGCCAGCAGTCAGGAGGTGGGCGCAGAAGTGTTGGAGACCCAGTACTTC.